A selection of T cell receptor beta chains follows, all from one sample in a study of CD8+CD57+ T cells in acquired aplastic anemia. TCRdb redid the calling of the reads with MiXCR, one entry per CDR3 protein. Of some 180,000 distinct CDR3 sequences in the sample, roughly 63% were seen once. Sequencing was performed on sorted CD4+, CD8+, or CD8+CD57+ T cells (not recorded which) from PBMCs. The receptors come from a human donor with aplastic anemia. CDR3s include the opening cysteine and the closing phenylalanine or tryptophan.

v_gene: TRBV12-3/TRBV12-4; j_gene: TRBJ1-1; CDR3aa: CASRRTDEAEAFF
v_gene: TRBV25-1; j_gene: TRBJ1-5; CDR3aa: CASSPGTNSNQPQHF
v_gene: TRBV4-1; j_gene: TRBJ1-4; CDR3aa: CASRHEKLFF
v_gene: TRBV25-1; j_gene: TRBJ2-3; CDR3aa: CASSPTSGATDTQYF
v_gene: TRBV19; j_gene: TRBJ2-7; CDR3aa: CASSTFTGAYEQYF
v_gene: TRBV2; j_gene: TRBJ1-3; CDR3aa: CASSGARGNTIYF
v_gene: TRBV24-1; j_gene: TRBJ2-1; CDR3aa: CATQDRGLRNEQFF
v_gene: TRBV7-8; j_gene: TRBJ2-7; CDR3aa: CASSLQGHRYYEQYF
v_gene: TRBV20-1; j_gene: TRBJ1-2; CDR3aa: CSARDQFVAGIGYTF
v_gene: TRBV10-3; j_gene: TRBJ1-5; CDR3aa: CAISESAGFNQPQHF
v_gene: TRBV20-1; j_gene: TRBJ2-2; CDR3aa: CSATTGYAGELFF
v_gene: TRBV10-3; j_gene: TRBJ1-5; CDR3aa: CAISESLAGYNDQPQHF
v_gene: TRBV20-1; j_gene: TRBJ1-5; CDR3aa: CSARGASNQPQHF
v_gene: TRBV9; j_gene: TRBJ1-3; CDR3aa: CASSVYGGNTIYF
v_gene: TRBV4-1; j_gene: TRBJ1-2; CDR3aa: CASSQNDIDGYTF
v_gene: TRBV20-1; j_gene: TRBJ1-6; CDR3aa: CSAQRGQGESPLHF
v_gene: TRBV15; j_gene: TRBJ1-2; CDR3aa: CATSRDVGGGYGYTF
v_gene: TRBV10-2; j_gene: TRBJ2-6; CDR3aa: CASSERTGIGGANVLTF
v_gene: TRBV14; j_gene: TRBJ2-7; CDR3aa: CASSPLAGDSSYEQYF
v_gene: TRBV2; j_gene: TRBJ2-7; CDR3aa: CASSQTEGEQYF
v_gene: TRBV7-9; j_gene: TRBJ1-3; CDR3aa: CASSLQLSGNTIYF
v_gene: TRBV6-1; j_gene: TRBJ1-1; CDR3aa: CASSWDREMNTEAFF
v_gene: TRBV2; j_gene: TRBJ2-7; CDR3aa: CASSFPYPSYEQYF
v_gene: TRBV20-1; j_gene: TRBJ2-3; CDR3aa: CSATSGVSTDTQYF
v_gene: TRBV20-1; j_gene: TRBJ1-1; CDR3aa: CSAAHRVFTEAFF